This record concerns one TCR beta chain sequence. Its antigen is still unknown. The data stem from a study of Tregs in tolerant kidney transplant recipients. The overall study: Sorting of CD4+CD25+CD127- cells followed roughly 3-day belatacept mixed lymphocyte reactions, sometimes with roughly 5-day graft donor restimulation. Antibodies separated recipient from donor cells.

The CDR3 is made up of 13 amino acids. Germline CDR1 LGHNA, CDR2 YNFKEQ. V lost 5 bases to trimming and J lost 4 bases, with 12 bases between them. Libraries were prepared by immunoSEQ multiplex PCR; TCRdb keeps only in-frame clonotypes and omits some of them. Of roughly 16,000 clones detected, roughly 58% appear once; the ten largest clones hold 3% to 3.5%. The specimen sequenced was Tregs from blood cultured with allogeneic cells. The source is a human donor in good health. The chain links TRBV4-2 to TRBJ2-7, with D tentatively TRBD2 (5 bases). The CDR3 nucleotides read TGTGCCAGCAGCTTGGCGGGCAGGTACGAGCAGTACTTC. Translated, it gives CASSLAGRYEQYF.